This note documents a single T cell receptor (beta chain) sequence. This sample stems from a study of blood T cell repertoires in COVID-19. Study as a whole: Sites in the United States, Italy and Spain provided acute and convalescent COVID-19 samples. The analysed material was cDNA or gDNA that came from T cells, B-cell-depleted T cells, or PBMCs.

The authors' processing: Reference gene primer amplification gave estimated nucleated cell counts. Generated by immunoSEQ multiplex PCR, the TCRdb table keeps only in-frame clones and is missing some. The V and J calls and clone size come from that table; D and trimming were worked out from the DNA. The table lists about 50,000 clones, 70% to 80% of them singletons. The germline V gene has CDR1 SGDLS and CDR2 YYNGEE. J was trimmed by 8 bases and V by 4 bases; bases with no gene match: 5. The CDR3 runs 13 residues. The sample taken for sequencing was peripheral blood. The TCR was taken from a man in his 70s with acute or convalescent COVID-19. J is TRBJ1-4 and V is TRBV9; 7 bases are shared with TRBD1. The CDR3 loop is CASSSRTGEKLFF. The CDR3 coding sequence is TGTGCCAGCAGCTCACGGACAGGAGAAAAACTGTTTTTT.